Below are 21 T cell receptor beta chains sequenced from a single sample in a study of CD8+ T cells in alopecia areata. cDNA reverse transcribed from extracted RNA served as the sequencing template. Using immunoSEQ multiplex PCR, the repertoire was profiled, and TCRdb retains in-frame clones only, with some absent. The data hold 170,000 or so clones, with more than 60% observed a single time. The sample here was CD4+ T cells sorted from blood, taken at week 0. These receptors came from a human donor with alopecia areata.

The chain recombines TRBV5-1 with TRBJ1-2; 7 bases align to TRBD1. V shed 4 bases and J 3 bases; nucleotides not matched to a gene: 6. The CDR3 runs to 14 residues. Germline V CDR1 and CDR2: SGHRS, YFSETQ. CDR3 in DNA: TGCGCCAGCAGCGTACAGGGGTCTGACTATGGCTACACCTTC. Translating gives CASSVQGSDYGYTF.

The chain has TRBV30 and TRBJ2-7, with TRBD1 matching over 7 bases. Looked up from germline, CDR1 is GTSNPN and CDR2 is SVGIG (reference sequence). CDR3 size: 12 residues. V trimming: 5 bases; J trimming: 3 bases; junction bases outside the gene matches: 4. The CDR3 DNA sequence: TGTGCCTGGGGGGACAGAAGCTACGAGCAGTACTTC. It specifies CAWGDRSYEQYF.

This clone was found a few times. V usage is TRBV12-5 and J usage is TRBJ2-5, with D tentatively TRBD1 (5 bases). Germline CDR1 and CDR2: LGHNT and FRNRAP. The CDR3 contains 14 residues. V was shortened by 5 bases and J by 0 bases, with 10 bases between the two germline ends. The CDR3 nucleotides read TGTGCTAGTGGTGAGGACACAAACCAAGAGACCCAGTACTTC. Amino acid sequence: CASGEDTNQETQYF.

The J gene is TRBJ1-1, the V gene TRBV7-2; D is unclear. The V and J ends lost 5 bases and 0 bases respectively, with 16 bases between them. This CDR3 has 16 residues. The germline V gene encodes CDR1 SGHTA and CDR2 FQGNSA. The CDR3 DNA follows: TGTGCCAGCAGCGGGTACAGTGTAACTCTGAACACTGAAGCTTTCTTT. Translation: CASSGYSVTLNTEAFF.

CDR3 loop: CAWTGPNNEQFF. For the CDR3, the DNA is TGTGCCTGGACAGGACCCAACAATGAGCAGTTCTTC. The chain employs TRBV30 and TRBJ2-1; D remains unclear. The V end lost 4 bases, the J end lost 5 bases, and 9 bases lay between the germline ends. The CDR3 has 12 residues. Germline V gene lookup returns CDR1 GTSNPN and CDR2 SVGIG (reference sequence).

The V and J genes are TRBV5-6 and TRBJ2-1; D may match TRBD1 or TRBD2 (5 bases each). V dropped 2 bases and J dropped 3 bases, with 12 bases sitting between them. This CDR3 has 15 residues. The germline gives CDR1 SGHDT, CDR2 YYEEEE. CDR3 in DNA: TGTGCCAGCAGCTTTCGAGGGGCGGTCTACAATGAGCAGTTCTTC. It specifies CASSFRGAVYNEQFF.

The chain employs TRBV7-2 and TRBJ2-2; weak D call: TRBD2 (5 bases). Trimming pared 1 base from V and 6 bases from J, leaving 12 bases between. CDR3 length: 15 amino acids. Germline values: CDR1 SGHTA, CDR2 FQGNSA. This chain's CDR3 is CASSLELGSAGELFF. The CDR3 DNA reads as TGTGCCAGCAGCTTAGAACTAGGGAGTGCCGGGGAGCTGTTTTTT.

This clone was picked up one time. The CDR3 DNA reads as TGCAGCGTTCGGGTTCTAGCCAAAAACATTCAGTACTTC. Amino acids: CSVRVLAKNIQYF. The chain carries TRBV29-1 and TRBJ2-4; D ambiguous. The CDR3 consists of 13 residues. Trimming shortened V by 5 bases and J by 0 bases, and 8 bases separated the two germline ends. The germline V gene encodes CDR1 SQVTM and CDR2 ANQGSEA.

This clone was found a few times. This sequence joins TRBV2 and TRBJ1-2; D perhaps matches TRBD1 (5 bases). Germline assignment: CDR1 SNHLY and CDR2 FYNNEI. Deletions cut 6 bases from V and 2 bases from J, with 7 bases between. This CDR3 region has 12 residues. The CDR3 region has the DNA TGTGCCAGCAGGACAGAGAACTATGGCTACACCTTC. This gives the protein CASRTENYGYTF.

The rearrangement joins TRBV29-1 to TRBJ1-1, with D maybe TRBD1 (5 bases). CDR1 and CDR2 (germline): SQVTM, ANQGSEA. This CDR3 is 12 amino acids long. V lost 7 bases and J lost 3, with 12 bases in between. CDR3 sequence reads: CSAGRRDTEAFF. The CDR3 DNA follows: TGCAGCGCGGGACGGCGGGACACTGAAGCTTTCTTT.

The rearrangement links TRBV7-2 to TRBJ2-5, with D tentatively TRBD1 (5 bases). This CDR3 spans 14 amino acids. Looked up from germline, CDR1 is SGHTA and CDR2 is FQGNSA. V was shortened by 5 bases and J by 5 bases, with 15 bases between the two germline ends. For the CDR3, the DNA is TGTGCCAGCAGCCCCGGACATGTCGGGGAGACCCAGTACTTC. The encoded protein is CASSPGHVGETQYF.

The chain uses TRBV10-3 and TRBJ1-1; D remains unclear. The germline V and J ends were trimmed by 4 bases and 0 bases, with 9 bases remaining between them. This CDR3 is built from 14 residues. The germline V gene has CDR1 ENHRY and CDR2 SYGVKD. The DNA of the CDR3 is TGTGCCATCAGTGTAGGCGGTATGAACACTGAAGCTTTCTTT. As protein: CAISVGGMNTEAFF.

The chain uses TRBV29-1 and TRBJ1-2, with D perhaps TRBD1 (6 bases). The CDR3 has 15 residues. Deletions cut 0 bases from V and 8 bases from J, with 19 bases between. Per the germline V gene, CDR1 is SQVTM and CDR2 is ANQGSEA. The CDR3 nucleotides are TGCAGCGTTGAAGATCCAGCCAGGGGTGGCTGGGGCTACACCTTC. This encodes CSVEDPARGGWGYTF. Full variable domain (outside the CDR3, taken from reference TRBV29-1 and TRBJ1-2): SAVISQKPSRDICQRGTSLTIQCQVDSQVTMMFWYRQQPGQSLTLIATANQGSEATYESGFVIDKFPISRPNLTFSTLTVSNMSPEDSSIYLCSVEDPARGGWGYTFGSGTRLTVV.

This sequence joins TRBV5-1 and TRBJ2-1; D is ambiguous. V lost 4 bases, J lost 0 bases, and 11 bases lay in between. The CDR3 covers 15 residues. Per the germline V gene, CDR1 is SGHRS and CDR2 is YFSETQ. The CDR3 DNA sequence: TGCGCCAGCAGCAAAACAGTGAACTCCTACAATGAGCAGTTCTTC. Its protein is CASSKTVNSYNEQFF. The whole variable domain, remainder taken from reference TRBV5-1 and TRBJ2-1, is KAGVTQTPRYLIKTRGQQVTLSCSPISGHRSVSWYQQTPGQGLQFLFEYFSETQRNKGNFPGRFSGRQFSNSRSEMNVSTLELGDSALYLCASSKTVNSYNEQFFGPGTRLTVL.

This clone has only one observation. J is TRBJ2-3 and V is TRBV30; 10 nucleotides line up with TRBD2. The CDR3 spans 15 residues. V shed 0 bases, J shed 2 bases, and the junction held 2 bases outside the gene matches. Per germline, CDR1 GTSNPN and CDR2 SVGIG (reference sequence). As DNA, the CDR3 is TGTGCCTGGAGTGTACTAGCGGGGTACACAGATACGCAGTATTTT. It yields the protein CAWSVLAGYTDTQYF.

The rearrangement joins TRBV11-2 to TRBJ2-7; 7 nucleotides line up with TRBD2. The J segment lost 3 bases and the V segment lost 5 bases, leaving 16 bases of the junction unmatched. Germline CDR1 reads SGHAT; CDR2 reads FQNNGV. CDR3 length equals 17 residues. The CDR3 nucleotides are TGTGCCAGCAGCCCCCGACCTAGGACTAGTAGTAACTACGAGCAGTACTTC. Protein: CASSPRPRTSSNYEQYF.

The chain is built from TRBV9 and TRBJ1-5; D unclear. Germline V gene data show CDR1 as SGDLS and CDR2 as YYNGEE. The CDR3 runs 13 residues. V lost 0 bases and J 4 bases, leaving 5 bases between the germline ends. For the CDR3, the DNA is TGTGCCAGCAGCGTAGCAGAGAATCAGCCCCAGCATTTT. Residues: CASSVAENQPQHF.

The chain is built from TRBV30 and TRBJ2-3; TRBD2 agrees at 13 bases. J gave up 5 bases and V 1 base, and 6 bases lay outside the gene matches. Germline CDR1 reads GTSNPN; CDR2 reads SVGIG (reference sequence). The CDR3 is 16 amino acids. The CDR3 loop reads CAWSGTSGGAIDTQYF. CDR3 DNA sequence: TGTGCCTGGAGTGGAACTAGCGGGGGGGCTATAGATACGCAGTATTTT.

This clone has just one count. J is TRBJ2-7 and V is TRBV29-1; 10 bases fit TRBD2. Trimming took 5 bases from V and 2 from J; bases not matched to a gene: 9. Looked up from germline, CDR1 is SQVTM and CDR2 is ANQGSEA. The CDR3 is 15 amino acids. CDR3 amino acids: CSVSSGGSRTYEQYF. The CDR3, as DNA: TGCAGCGTTAGTAGCGGGGGGAGCCGAACCTACGAGCAGTACTTC.

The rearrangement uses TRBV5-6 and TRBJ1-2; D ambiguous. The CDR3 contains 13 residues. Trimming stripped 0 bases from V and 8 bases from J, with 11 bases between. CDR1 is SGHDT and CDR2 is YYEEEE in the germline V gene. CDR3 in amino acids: CASSLVGGNGYTF. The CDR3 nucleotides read TGTGCCAGCAGCTTGGTCGGAGGGAACGGCTACACCTTC.

The CDR3 is CASSRVRDTQYF. The CDR3 DNA follows: TGTGCCAGCAGCCGTGTAAGGGATACGCAGTATTTT. V is TRBV7-2 and J is TRBJ2-3; no firm D call. The CDR3 covers 12 residues. Germline V CDR1 and CDR2: SGHTA, FQGNSA. Trimming pared 5 bases from V and 6 bases from J, leaving 9 bases between.